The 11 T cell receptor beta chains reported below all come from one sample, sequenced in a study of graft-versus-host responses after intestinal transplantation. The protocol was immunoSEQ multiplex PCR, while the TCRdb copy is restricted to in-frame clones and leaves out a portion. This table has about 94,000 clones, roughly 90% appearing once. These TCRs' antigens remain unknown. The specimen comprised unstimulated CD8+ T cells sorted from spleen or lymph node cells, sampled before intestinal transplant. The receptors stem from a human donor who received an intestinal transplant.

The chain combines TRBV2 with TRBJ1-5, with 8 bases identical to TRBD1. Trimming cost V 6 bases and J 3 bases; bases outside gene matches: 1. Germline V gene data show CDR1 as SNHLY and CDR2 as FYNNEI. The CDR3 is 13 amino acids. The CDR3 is CASRDRDNQPQHF. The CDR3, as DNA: TGTGCCAGCAGGGACAGGGACAATCAGCCCCAGCATTTT.

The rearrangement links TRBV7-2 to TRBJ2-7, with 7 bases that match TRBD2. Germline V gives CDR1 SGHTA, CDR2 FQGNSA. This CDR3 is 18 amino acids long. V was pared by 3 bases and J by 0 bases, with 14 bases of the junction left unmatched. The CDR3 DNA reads TGTGCCAGCAGCTTCCCCCTCGGACTAGGAGAAAGCTCCTACGAGCAGTACTTC. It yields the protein CASSFPLGLGESSYEQYF.

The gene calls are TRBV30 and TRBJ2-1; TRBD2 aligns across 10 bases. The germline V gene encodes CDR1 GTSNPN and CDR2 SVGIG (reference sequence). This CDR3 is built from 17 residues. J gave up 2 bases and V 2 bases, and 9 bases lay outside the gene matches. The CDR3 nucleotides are TGTGCCTGGAGTTCAATAGCGGGAGGAAGCCCCTACAATGAGCAGTTCTTC. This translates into CAWSSIAGGSPYNEQFF.

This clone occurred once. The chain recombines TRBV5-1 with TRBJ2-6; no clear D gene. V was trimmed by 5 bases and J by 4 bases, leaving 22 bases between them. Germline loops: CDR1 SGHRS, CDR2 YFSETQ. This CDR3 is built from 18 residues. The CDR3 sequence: CASRGSITQLKGANVLTF. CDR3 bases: TGCGCCAGCAGGGGCTCCATCACCCAGCTCAAGGGGGCCAACGTCCTGACTTTC.

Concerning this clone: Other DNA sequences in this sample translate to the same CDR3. This CDR3 is CASSLGGGQPQHF. The CDR3 bases are TGTGCCAGCAGCTTAGGAGGGGGTCAGCCCCAGCATTTT. The gene calls are TRBV7-9 and TRBJ1-5, with D perhaps TRBD1 (6 bases). Trimming left V 1 base short and J 6 bases short, with 7 bases between. The CDR3 contains 13 residues. Germline values: CDR1 SEHNR, CDR2 FQNEAQ (reference sequence). Supplemented by reference TRBV7-9 and TRBJ1-5, the full variable domain reads DTGVSQNPRHKITKRGQNVTFRCDPISEHNRLYWYRQTLGQGPEFLTYFQNEAQLEKSRLLSDRFSAERPKGSFSTLEIQRTEQGDSAMYLCASSLGGGQPQHFGDGTRLSIL.

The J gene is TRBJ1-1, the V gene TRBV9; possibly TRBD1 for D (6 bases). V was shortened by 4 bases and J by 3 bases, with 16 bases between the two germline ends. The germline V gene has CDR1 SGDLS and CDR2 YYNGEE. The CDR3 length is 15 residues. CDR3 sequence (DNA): TGTGCCAGCAGCCGCCATGGACAGCAGGACACTGAAGCTTTCTTT. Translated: CASSRHGQQDTEAFF.

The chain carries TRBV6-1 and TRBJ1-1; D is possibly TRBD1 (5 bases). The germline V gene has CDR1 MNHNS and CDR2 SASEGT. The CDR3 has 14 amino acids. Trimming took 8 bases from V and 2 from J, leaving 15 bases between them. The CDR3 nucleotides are TGTGCCAGCTCCTTATTGGGGGGAAACACTGAAGCTTTCTTT. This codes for CASSLLGGNTEAFF.

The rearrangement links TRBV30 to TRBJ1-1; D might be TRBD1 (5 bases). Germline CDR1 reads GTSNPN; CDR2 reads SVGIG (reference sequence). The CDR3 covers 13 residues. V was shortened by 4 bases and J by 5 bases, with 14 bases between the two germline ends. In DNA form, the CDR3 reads TGTGCCTGGATGGGACTTCTCGGTACTGAAGCTTTCTTT. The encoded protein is CAWMGLLGTEAFF. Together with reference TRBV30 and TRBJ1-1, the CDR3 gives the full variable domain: SQTIHQWPATLVQPVGSPLSLECTVEGTSNPNLYWYRQAAGRGLQLLFYSVGIGQISSEVPQNLSASRPQDRQFILSSKKLLLSDSGFYLCAWMGLLGTEAFFGQGTRLTVV.

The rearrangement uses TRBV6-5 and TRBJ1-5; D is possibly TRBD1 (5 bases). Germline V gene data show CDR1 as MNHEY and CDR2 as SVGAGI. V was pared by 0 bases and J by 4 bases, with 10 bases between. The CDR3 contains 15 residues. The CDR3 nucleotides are TGTGCCAGCAGTTACTCGATGCGACAGAATCAGCCCCAGCATTTT. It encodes CASSYSMRQNQPQHF.

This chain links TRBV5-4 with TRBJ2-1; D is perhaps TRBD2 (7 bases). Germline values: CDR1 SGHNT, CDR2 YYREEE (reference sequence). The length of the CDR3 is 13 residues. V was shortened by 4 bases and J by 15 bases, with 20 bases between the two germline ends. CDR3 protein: CASSPGGGGRGFF. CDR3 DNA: TGTGCCAGCAGCCCTGGGGGAGGGGGTCGCGGGTTCTTC.

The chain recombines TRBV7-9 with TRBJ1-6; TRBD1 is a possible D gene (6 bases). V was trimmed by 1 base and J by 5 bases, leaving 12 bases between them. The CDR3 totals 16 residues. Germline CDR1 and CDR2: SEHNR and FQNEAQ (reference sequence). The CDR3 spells CASSLVGTSNNSPLHF. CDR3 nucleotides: TGTGCCAGCAGCTTAGTAGGGACATCGAATAATTCACCCCTCCACTTT.